Below, 2 T cell receptor beta chains from the same sample are listed, as sequenced in a study of technical replicates of blood from a few donors. TCRdb's table, derived via immunoSEQ multiplex PCR, lists solely in-frame clones and lacks some. The sample yields fewer than 85,000 clones, roughly 94% seen once. Sequencing was carried out using T cells isolated from PBMCs. These receptors all come from a human donor in good health.

The chain couples TRBV25-1 to TRBJ2-1; maybe TRBD2 (5 bases). The V and J ends lost 3 bases and 9 bases respectively, with 18 bases between them. The CDR3 length is 15 residues. Germline V CDR1 and CDR2: MGHDK, SYGVNS. CDR3 coding DNA: TGTGCCAGCAGTGAGAAGTCGGGAACCGGGATTGAGCAGTTCTTC. Its translation: CASSEKSGTGIEQFF. Based on the CDR3 plus reference TRBV25-1 and TRBJ2-1, the full variable domain is EADIYQTPRYLVIGTGKKITLECSQTMGHDKMYWYQQDPGMELHLIHYSYGVNSTEKGDLSSESTVSRIRTEHFPLTLESARPSHTSQYLCASSEKSGTGIEQFFGPGTRLTVL.

V usage is TRBV5-6 and J usage is TRBJ2-4; tentatively, D is TRBD1 (6 bases). The CDR3 is 15 amino acids. Germline V lookup: CDR1 SGHDT, CDR2 YYEEEE. Trimming cost V 1 base and J 6 bases, with 14 bases left between them. CDR3 region: CASSLFRGGLNIQYF. In DNA, the CDR3 is TGTGCCAGCAGCTTGTTCAGGGGTGGTTTAAACATTCAGTACTTC.